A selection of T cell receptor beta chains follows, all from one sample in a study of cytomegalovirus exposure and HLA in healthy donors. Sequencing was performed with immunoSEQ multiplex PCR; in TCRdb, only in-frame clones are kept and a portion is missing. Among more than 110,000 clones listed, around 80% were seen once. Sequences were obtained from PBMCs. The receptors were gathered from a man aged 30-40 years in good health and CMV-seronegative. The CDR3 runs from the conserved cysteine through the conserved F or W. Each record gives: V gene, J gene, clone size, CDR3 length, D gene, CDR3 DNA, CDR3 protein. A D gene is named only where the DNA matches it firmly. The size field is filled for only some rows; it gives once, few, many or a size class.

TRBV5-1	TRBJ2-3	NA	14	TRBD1	TGCGCCAGCAAAGACAGGGGCCTAACAGATACGCAGTATTTT	CASKDRGLTDTQYF
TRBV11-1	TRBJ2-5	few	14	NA	TGTGCCAGCAGCTTAGCTGGTACGGGCAGGGCCCAGTACTTC	CASSLAGTGRAQYF
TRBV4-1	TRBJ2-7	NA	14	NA	TGCGCCAGCAGCCAAGTGGGACTCCCAGGGGAGCAGTACTTC	CASSQVGLPGEQYF
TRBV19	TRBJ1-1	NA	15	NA	TGTGCCAGTAGTATTATCATTGCGGGGACCACTGAAGCTTTCTTT	CASSIIIAGTTEAFF
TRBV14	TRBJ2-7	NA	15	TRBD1	TGTGCCAGCAGCCAAGTTCCAGGGGGTTCCTACGAGCAGTACTTC	CASSQVPGGSYEQYF
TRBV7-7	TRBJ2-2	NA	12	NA	TGTGCCAGCAGCCCCACAACCGGGGAGCTGTTTTTT	CASSPTTGELFF
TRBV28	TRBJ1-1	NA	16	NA	TGTGCCAGCAGTTTACTTGGAGGAGTCCTGAACACTGAAGCTTTCTTT	CASSLLGGVLNTEAFF
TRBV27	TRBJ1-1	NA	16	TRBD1	TGTGCCAGCAGTTTTTCGACAGGGTCTCCGAACACTGAAGCTTTCTTT	CASSFSTGSPNTEAFF
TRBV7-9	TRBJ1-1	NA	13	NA	TGTGCCAGCACTTATCCGCGGCTGACTGAAGCTTTCTTT	CASTYPRLTEAFF
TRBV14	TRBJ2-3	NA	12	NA	TGTGCCAGCAGCCCCTCCCCTAATGCGCAGTATTTT	CASSPSPNAQYF
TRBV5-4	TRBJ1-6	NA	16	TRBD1	TGTGCCAGCAGCTTGGAGGGGGGACAGATTAATTCACCCCTCCACTTT	CASSLEGGQINSPLHF
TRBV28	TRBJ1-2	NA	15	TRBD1	TGTGCCAGCAGTTTAGGACAGGGCGGGACTGGGGGCTACACCTTC	CASSLGQGGTGGYTF
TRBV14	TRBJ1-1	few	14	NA	TGTGCCAGCAGCCGAGAGTTCGGGGGCACTGAAGCTTTCTTT	CASSREFGGTEAFF
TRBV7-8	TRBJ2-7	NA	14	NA	TGTGCCAGCAGCTTAGAACTCCCTAGGGGGGAGCAGTACTTC	CASSLELPRGEQYF
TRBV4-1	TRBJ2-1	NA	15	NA	TGCGCCAGCAGCCAATACCAGACTAGTCTCGGTGAGCAGTTCTTC	CASSQYQTSLGEQFF
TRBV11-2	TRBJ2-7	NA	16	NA	TGTGCCAGCAGCCACCGAATCGGGATAAAAACCTACGAGCAGTACTTC	CASSHRIGIKTYEQYF
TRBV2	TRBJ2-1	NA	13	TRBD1	TGTGCCAGCATTGGGACAGGGTACAATGAGCAGTTCTTC	CASIGTGYNEQFF
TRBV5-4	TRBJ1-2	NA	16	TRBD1	TGTGCCAGCAGCGCGGGACAGGGGGGTTTAGGCTATGGCTACACCTTC	CASSAGQGGLGYGYTF
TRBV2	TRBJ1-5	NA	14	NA	TGTGCCAGCACGTCAGAGGATACCAATCAGCCCCAGCATTTT	CASTSEDTNQPQHF
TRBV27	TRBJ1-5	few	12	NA	TGTGCCAGCAGTTTTATCAATCAGCCCCAGCATTTT	CASSFINQPQHF
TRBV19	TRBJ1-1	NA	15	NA	TGTGCCAGTAGTATAAACAGGAGACAGAACACTGAAGCTTTCTTT	CASSINRRQNTEAFF
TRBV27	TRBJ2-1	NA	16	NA	TGTGCCACCTTCTCGGAAGGGAGGGACAATCTGTATGAGCAGTTCTTC	CATFSEGRDNLYEQFF
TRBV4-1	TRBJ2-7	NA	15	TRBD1	TGCGCCAGCAGCCAAGGACAGGGGCCTTCCTACGAGCAGTACTTC	CASSQGQGPSYEQYF
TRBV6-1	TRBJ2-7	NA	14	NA	TGTGCCAGCAGTTCCTTCGGACAGACCTACGAGCAGTACTTC	CASSSFGQTYEQYF
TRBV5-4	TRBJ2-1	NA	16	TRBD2	TGTGCCAGCACGTTGTTTGCGCGGGAGGGCCGGGATGAGCAGTTCTTC	CASTLFAREGRDEQFF
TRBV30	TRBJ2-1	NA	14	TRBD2	TGTGCCTGGAGCCCTAGCGGGCCCGTCAATGAGCAGTTCTTC	CAWSPSGPVNEQFF
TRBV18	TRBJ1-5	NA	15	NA	TGTGCCAGCTCACCGGGGTCGGGGGGTGGTCAGCCCCAGCATTTT	CASSPGSGGGQPQHF
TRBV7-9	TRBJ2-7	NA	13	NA	TGTGCCAGCAGGCCCCCAGGGGGGAACGAGCAGTACTTC	CASRPPGGNEQYF
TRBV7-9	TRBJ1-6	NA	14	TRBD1	TGTGCCAGCAGCCTCCCGACAGGGAGATCACCCCTCCACTTT	CASSLPTGRSPLHF
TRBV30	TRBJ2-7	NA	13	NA	TGTGCCTGGAGCAGGACAGAGACCTACGAGCAGTACTTC	CAWSRTETYEQYF
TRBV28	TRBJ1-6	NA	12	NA	TGTGCCAGCACAGGACAAAATTCACCCCTCCACTTT	CASTGQNSPLHF
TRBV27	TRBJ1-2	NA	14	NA	TGTGCCAGCAGCCTCGGACAGTTTAACTATGGCTACACCTTC	CASSLGQFNYGYTF
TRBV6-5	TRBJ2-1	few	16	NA	TGTGCCAGCAGTTACTCGAAAATCAGGGTAGGGAATGAGCAGTTCTTC	CASSYSKIRVGNEQFF
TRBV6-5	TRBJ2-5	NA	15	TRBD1	TGTGCCAGCAGTTACTCAGGGGGGACAGGGGAGACCCAGTACTTC	CASSYSGGTGETQYF
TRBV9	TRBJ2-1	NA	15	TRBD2	TGTGCCAGCAGCGCTAGCGGAGGCTCCTACAATGAGCAGTTCTTC	CASSASGGSYNEQFF
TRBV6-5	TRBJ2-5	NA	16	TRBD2	TGTGCCAGCAGTTACTCGATAGCGGGGGGGCTGGAGACCCAGTACTTC	CASSYSIAGGLETQYF
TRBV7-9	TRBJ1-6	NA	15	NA	TGTGCCAGCAGCTTACTCGAGACAGGCAATTCACCCCTCCACTTT	CASSLLETGNSPLHF
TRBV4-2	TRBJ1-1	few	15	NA	TGTGCCAGCAGCCAAGGGACAGTGCTGAACACTGAAGCTTTCTTT	CASSQGTVLNTEAFF
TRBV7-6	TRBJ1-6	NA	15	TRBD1	TGTGCCAGCAGCCCGCGGACAGGGGTAAATTCACCCCTCCACTTT	CASSPRTGVNSPLHF
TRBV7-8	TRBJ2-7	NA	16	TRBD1	TGTGCCAGCAGCTTAGCGGCCACAGGGGGTCTCCACGAGCAGTACTTC	CASSLAATGGLHEQYF
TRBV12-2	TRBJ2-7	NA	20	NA	TGTGCAAGTCGCTTTTTTAAAGAGACAGAAAGAAGTAGCGGAGATTACGAGCAGTACTTC	CASRFFKETERSSGDYEQYF
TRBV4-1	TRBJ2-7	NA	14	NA	TGCGCCAGCAGCCAAGATCGGGGATCCTACGAGCAGTACTTC	CASSQDRGSYEQYF
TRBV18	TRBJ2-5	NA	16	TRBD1	TGTGCCAGCTCACCACCCGGGACAGGGGCTCGGGAGACCCAGTACTTC	CASSPPGTGARETQYF
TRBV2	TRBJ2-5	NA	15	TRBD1	TGTGCCAGCAGTGACAGGGGACAGCTCCAAGAGACCCAGTACTTC	CASSDRGQLQETQYF
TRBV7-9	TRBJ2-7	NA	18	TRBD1	TGTGCCAGCAGCGTGGGGGAACCTGGGACAGGGGGGTCCCACGAGCAGTACTTC	CASSVGEPGTGGSHEQYF